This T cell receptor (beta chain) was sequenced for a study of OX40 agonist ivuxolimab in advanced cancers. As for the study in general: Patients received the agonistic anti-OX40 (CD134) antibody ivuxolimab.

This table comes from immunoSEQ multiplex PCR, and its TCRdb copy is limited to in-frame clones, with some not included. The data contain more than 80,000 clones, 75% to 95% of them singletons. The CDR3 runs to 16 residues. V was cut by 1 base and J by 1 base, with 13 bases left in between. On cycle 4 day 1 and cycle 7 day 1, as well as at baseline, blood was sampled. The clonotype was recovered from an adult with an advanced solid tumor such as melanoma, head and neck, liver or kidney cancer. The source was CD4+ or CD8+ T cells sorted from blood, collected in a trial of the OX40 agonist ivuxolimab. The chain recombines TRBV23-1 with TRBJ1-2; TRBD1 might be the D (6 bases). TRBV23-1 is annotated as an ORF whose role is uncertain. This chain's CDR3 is CASSQFWQGINYGYTF. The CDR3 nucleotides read TGCGCCAGCAGTCAATTCTGGCAGGGGATTAACTATGGCTACACCTTC.